The sequence of this TCR beta chain was determined in a study of cytomegalovirus exposure and HLA in healthy donors. The PCR made use of 60 Vbeta and 13 Jbeta primers. Profiled with immunoSEQ multiplex PCR; TCRdb holds only in-frame clones, not every one. The sample has tens of thousands of clones, about 80% seen once. Findings of the study overall: The authors later found most CMV-associated TCR beta chains appeared HLA-restricted. As was reported, the HLA-A and HLA-B alleles of most subjects were accurately predicted from TCR beta sequences.

This clone has only a few counts. The target antigen is unknown. CDR3 length: 13 residues. Trimming took off 0 bases at V and 5 bases at J, with 5 bases between the two ends. Germline V lookup: CDR1 LGHNA, CDR2 YSLEER. This receptor was identified in a male donor in good health and CMV-seronegative. What was sequenced was PBMCs. V gene TRBV4-3 combines with J gene TRBJ1-3; no clear D. The CDR3 bases are TGCGCCAGCAGCCAAGATTGGCGAAACACCATATATTTT. It specifies CASSQDWRNTIYF.